This T cell receptor beta chain is from a study of cytomegalovirus exposure and HLA in healthy donors. The CDR3 is 12 amino acids. Trimming shortened V by 7 bases and J by 8 bases, and 9 bases separated the two germline ends. Germline-derived CDR1 and CDR2 are MDHEN and SYDVKM. Sequencing used immunoSEQ multiplex PCR; TCRdb keeps in-frame clones, though not all of them. The table records some 250,000 clones, 90% of them present only once. Sequenced input: PBMCs. This clonotype was obtained from a woman aged 18-29 years in good health and CMV-seronegative. This chain uses TRBV28 with TRBJ1-6; D gene uncertain. The CDR3 region is CASTPRDSPLHF. DNA of the CDR3: TGTGCCAGCACCCCGCGGGATTCACCCCTCCACTTT.